This T cell receptor beta chain emerged from a study of identical twins. Overall study findings and caveats: Zero-insertion results could be subject to partial confounding by invariant MAIT and iNKT cells. The authors drew conclusions from cross-sectional statistical analysis rather than following the same donors.

About this clonotype itself: Its antigen is still unknown.

Germline loops: CDR1 SGHTA, CDR2 FQGNSA. Trimming removed 1 base at V and 8 bases at J, with 17 bases between. CDR3 size: 16 residues. Unique molecular identifiers were present on the cDNA, and a universal primer site came from template switching. TCRdb reprocessed the 5' RACE reads via MiXCR and lists one record per CDR3 protein. The sample holds 1.5 million or so distinct CDR3 sequences, around 29% seen once. Specimen: cord blood. This sequence joins TRBV7-2 and TRBJ1-4; TRBD1 is a possible D gene (5 bases). The receptor was isolated from a newborn girl in good health. CDR3 protein: CASSLVPEGPAEKLFF. The CDR3 nucleotides are TGTGCCAGCAGCTTAGTCCCGGAGGGGCCCGCCGAAAAACTGTTTTTT.